These 3 T cell receptor beta chains share one sample of origin, sequenced in a study of tumor and adjacent non-tumor tissue in lung cancer. No cell sorting was done before RNA was extracted from the tissue. TCRbeta libraries were built with three rounds of nested PCR, modified from ARM-PCR. TCRdb used MiXCR to reprocess the multiplex PCR reads, holding one entry per CDR3 protein. The profile shows around 79,000 distinct CDR3 sequences, approximately 77% of them singletons. What was sequenced was lung tumor tissue. The origin of the receptors is a woman aged 35 to 49 with non-small cell lung cancer.

This clonotype was observed at least ten times. This rearrangement joins TRBV10-3 to TRBJ2-7; 12 nucleotides agree with TRBD2. The V gene end was trimmed by 10 bases and the J gene end by 4 bases; junction bases not matched to a gene: 14. CDR1 and CDR2 from the germline V gene are ENHRY and SYGVKD. CDR3 length: 16 amino acids. CDR3 sequence reads: CATASGLAGHTYEQYF. As DNA, the CDR3 is TGTGCCACCGCGTCCGGACTAGCGGGGCATACTTACGAGCAGTACTTC.

The V call is TRBV6-1, the J call TRBJ2-1, with TRBD1 as a possible D gene (6 bases). The CDR3 length is 15 residues. Germline CDR1 and CDR2: MNHNS and SASEGT. The DNA of the CDR3 is TGTGCTAGGACAGTTCCAGGGTACACCTACAATGAGCAGTTCTTC. Residues: CARTVPGYTYNEQFF.

This clonotype has a single count. Germline and junction disagree at one end, which may indicate a read error. The chain uses TRBV11-2 and TRBJ2-1; 7 positions agree with TRBD2. CDR3 length: 16 amino acids. Germline V gene data show CDR1 as SGHAT and CDR2 as FQNNGV. The CDR3 region has the DNA TGTCCCAGCAGCAAGAGACTAGCTGCACTATACAATGAGCAGTTCTTC. As protein: CPSSKRLAALYNEQFF.